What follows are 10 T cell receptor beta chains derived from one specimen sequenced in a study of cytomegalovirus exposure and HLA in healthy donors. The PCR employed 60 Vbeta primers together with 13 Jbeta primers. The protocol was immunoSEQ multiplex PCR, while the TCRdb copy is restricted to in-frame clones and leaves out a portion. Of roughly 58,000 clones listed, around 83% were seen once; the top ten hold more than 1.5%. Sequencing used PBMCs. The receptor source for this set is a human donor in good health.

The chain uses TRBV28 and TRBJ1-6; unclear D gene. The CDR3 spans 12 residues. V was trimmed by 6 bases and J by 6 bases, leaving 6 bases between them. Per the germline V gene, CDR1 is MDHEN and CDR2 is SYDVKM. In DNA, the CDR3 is TGTGCCAGCAGGCCCAGTAATTCACCCCTCCACTTT. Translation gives CASRPSNSPLHF.

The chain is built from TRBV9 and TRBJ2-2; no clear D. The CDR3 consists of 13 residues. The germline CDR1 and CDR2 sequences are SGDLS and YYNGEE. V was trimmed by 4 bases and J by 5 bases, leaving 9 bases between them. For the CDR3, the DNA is TGTGCCAGCAGCACGGTTTATACCGGGGAGCTGTTTTTT. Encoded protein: CASSTVYTGELFF. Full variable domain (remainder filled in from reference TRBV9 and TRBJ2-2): DSGVTQTPKHLITATGQRVTLRCSPRSGDLSVYWYQQSLDQGLQFLIQYYNGEERAKGNILERFSAQQFPDLHSELNLSSLELGDSALYFCASSTVYTGELFFGEGSRLTVL.

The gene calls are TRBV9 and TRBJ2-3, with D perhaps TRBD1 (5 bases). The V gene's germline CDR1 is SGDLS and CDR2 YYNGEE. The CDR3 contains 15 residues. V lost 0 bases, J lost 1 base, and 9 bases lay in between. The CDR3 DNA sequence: TGTGCCAGCAGCGTAGAGGGGTATGGCACAGATACGCAGTATTTT. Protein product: CASSVEGYGTDTQYF.

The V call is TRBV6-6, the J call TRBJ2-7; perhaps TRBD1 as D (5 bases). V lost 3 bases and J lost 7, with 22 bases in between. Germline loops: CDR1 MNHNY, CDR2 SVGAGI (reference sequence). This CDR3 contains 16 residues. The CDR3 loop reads CASSYNPDIKLGEQYF. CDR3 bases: TGTGCCAGCAGTTATAATCCGGACATAAAACTGGGGGAGCAGTACTTC.

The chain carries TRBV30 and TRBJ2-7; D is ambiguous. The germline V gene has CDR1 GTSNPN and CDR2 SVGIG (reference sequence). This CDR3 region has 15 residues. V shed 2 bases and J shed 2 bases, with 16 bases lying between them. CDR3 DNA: TGTGCCTGGAGTCCCACCCTCGGTAGTGCCTACGAGCAGTACTTC. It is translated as CAWSPTLGSAYEQYF.

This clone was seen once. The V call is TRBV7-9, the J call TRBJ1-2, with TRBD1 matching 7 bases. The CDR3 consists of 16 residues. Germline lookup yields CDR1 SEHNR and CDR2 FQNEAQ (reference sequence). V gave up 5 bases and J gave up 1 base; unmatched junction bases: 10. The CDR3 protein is CASSPQTGPLNYGYTF. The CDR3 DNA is TGTGCCAGCAGCCCACAGACAGGGCCACTTAACTATGGCTACACCTTC.

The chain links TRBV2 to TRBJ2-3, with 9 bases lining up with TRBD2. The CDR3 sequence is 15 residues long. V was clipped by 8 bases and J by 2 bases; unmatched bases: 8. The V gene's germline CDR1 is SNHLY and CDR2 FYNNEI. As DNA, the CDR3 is TGTGCCAGCCGGTGGGCTAGCGGGGCCACAGATACGCAGTATTTT. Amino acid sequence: CASRWASGATDTQYF. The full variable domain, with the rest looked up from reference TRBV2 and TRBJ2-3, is EPEVTQTPSHQVTQMGQEVILRCVPISNHLYFYWYRQILGQKVEFLVSFYNNEISEKSEIFDDQFSVERPDGSNFTLKIRSTKLEDSAMYFCASRWASGATDTQYFGPGTRLTVL.

The CDR3: CASSRPTGGSYNEQFF. CDR3 DNA sequence: TGTGCCAGCAGTCGTCCTACAGGGGGCTCCTACAATGAGCAGTTCTTC. The chain has TRBV5-4 and TRBJ2-1; TRBD1 matches 8 bases. This CDR3 is built from 16 residues. Looked up from germline, CDR1 is SGHNT and CDR2 is YYREEE (reference sequence). The J segment lost 0 bases and the V segment lost 5 bases, leaving 7 bases of the junction unmatched.

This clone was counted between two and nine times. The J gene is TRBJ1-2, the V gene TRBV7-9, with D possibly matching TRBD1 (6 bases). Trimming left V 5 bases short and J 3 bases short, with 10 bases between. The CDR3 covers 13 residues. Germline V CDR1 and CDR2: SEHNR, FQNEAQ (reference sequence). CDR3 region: CASSARQDYGYTF. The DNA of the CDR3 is TGTGCCAGCAGCGCCCGACAGGACTATGGCTACACCTTC.

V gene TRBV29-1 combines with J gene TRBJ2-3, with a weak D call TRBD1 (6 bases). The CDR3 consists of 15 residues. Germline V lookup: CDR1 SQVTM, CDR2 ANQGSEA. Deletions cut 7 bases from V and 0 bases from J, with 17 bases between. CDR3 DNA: TGCAGCGCACGAGGACAGCAGACTAGCACAGATACGCAGTATTTT. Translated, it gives CSARGQQTSTDTQYF.